Below, one T cell receptor (beta chain) is given with its context. CDR1 is SGHTA, CDR2 FQGNSA, per germline. Trimming shortened V by 10 bases and J by 3 bases, and 13 bases separated the two germline ends. This CDR3 has 12 amino acids. The sample comes from a study of blood T cell repertoires in COVID-19. Study-level information: The cDNA or gDNA used as material had been derived from T cells, B-cell-depleted T cells, or PBMCs.

As processed by the authors: Reference gene primer amplification gave nucleated cell count estimates. Assay used: immunoSEQ multiplex PCR; TCRdb lists only in-frame clones, some missing. That table supplies the V and J calls and clone size; D and trimming were determined from the DNA. This sample has 150,000 to 200,000 clones; roughly nine tenths occur once, and the top ten carry approximately 2.1%. Sequencing input: peripheral blood. This chain uses TRBV7-2 with TRBJ2-7; D is perhaps TRBD1 (6 bases). The sequence was collected from a man younger than 30 who had recovered from COVID-19. The CDR3 spells CATGQGFYEQYF. Written as DNA, the CDR3 is TGTGCCACGGGGCAGGGGTTCTACGAGCAGTACTTC.